Sequencing of this T cell receptor (beta chain) was carried out in a study of beta chain features in type 1 diabetes. For the study at large: Sorted cells from all samples, numbering about 99,000,000, were examined. Whole-study results and caveats: PCR, the amplification step, might favor shorter templates, equally in patients and controls. There was a moderate but significant shortening of TCRB CDR3s in all four CD4+ subsets of Type 1 diabetes patients. Comparison showed that naive, central memory and Treg TCRB repertoires appeared more similar among patients than among healthy donors.

There are a few counts of this clone. The antigen is unknown. This CDR3 is built from 17 residues. Trimming cost V 4 bases and J 9 bases; bases outside gene matches: 14. Germline loops: CDR1 SGHDT, CDR2 YYEEEE. The authors reverse transcribed all of the isolated RNA, so sequencing captured expressed TCRB transcripts. Sequencing used immunoSEQ multiplex PCR; TCRdb keeps in-frame clones, though not all of them. The repertoire has roughly 300,000 clones, roughly an eighth of them found once; the top ten carry 0.017%. J is TRBJ2-1 and V is TRBV5-6; 12 bases agree with TRBD2. The source is a man aged 30 to 39 with type 1 diabetes. The sequenced sample consisted of naive CD4+ T cells from blood. Here the CDR3 reads CASSPERLAGVRGEQFF. CDR3 in DNA: TGTGCCAGCAGCCCCGAGCGACTAGCGGGAGTTAGAGGTGAGCAGTTCTTC.